These T cell receptor beta chains were read from a single sample in a study of early T cells in non-severe SARS-CoV-2 infection. TCRdb itself ran the 5' RACE reads through MiXCR, one entry per CDR3 protein. The sample has more than 95,000 distinct CDR3 sequences, about 15% seen once. The specimen was whole blood. The receptors originated from an adult who was a healthcare worker with PCR-confirmed SARS-CoV-2 infection or an uninfected control (not recorded which). Both conserved end residues are part of each CDR3.

V,CDR3
TRBV27,CARIRQGASGKNTIYF
TRBV7-2,CASSLRQIENQYF
TRBV29-1,CSAPGNYGYTF
TRBV25-1,CASSEGFGYTF
TRBV12-3/TRBV12-4,CASRHYSGNTIYF
TRBV6-1,CASSERGRDEQYF
TRBV7-9,CASTTPKVAEETQYF
TRBV5-1,CASSLGGQATAYEQYF
TRBV15,CATSWASLNTEAFF
TRBV3-1,CASKGTYTEAFF
TRBV12-3/TRBV12-4,CASTGESNQPQHF
TRBV3-1,CASSQVGGRNEAFF
TRBV20-1,CSAIEDGGETQYF
TRBV30,CAWSADFSPLHF
TRBV3-1,CASSHVQGNTEAFF
TRBV5-1,CASSPAGTSRGRSYNEQFF
TRBV7-3,CASSSGGNSPLHF
TRBV7-2,CASKVGGATGELFF
TRBV6-6,CASSPDNIQYF
TRBV12-3/TRBV12-4,CASSRTRAGGTQYF
TRBV20-1,CSASLASGGVYEQYF
TRBV12-3/TRBV12-4,CASSLSGGWSTDTQYF
TRBV2,CASSAAGGVSEAFF